This entry is about one T cell receptor (beta chain). Its target is not known. The data are from a study of cytomegalovirus exposure and HLA in healthy donors. General study points: Compared with the roughly 700-donor mean, an Asian-associated ancestry cluster reportedly had fewer N-insertions, according to a later analysis. Overall, approximately 150 TCR beta chains were annotated as cytomegalovirus-associated. Equally common other TCR beta chains were less clonally expanded than HLA-associated ones, a later analysis found. The productive fraction for most TCR beta V segments was about 87% or about 30% in an earlier analysis.

The V end was cut by 5 bases, the J end by 8 bases, with 18 bases between. The CDR3 has 15 residues. CDR1 and CDR2 from the germline V gene are SGHAT and FQNNGV. The PCR made use of 60 Vbeta and 13 Jbeta primers. The method was immunoSEQ multiplex PCR; TCRdb's version includes in-frame clones alone and lacks a portion of them. The sample contains about 210,000 clones, over 80% of which appear only once. The sequence came from a woman aged 45-59 years in good health and CMV-seropositive. The sample was PBMCs. The chain links TRBV11-2 to TRBJ1-4; D is uncertain. The CDR3 sequence: CASSPGPLRGEKLFF. CDR3 sequence (DNA): TGTGCCAGCAGCCCCGGACCGCTCAGAGGGGAAAAACTGTTTTTT.